This TCR beta chain was recovered during a study of vaccination and CD4 T cells after COVID-19 (dated by TCRdb to between 2021 and 2024). Regarding the research as a whole: Convalescent patients had a positive SARS-CoV-2 result on nasal swab PCR, and of these patients, several had mild disease and one had severe disease. Six males and four females were included in the convalescent cohort, with two Hispanic individuals, seven Caucasians, two Asians and one multiracial person represented. Participants received two doses of either the Pfizer-BioNTech BNT162b2 vaccine (n=8) or the Moderna mRNA-1273 vaccine (n=2). Post-COVID blood samples from convalescent patients were collected a median of approximately 100 days after diagnosis, with a range of 35 to 161 days. Post-vaccine blood samples were taken a median of about 72 days after the second vaccine dose, with a range of about 13 to 241 days. Overlapping spike peptide pools from SARS-CoV-2 and from the common cold coronaviruses HCoV-NL63, HCoV-OC43 and HCoV-229E were used as culture stimuli. In control cultures, a CEFX viral epitope pool was used as positive control, an HIV-1 Nef peptide pool was used as negative control, or no peptide was added. In over 8 COVID-19 convalescent patients and a few infection-naive healthy vaccine recipients, researchers compared the spike-specific CD4+ TCR repertoire from before mRNA vaccination with the repertoire from after. Findings and caveats that apply to the study as a whole: In convalescent patients, a median roughly 88% of post-vaccine SARS-CoV-2-reactive clones were detected only after vaccination, suggesting vaccine-specific priming. Only a relatively small number of convalescent patients were included in the study, and early timepoints following natural infection were not analyzed. The median number of SARS-CoV-2-reactive clonotypes rose from 20 to 25 after infection to approximately 41 after vaccination, but the change was not significant. Of the vaccine-specific clones in convalescent patients, 304 of 307, or nearly all, reacted only to SARS-CoV-2 spike and did not cross-react with common cold coronaviruses.

The treatment or condition label for this specimen denotes: roughly ten-day PBMC culture with coronavirus spike peptide pools or control peptides (ViraFEST assay). The ViraFEST assay, used in the study, expanded antigen-specific T cells with peptide pools and then identified the expanded clonotypes through TCR sequencing. The positive SARS-CoV-2 PCR tests of the convalescent patients were dated from March to December 2020, before the Alpha, Beta and Delta variants emerged in the United States. Each well held roughly 2 million PBMCs cultured in IMDM containing approximately 5.3% human AB serum and approximately 9.4 IU/ml IL-2, with approximately 9.2 ug/ml peptide pools added. On days 3 and 7, half of the culture medium was replaced with fresh IL-2-containing medium. CD4+ T cells were isolated after around ten days of culture through negative selection using the EasySep CD4+ T cell isolation kit. PBMCs were separated from whole blood using Ficoll-Paque Plus gradient centrifugation and then either used fresh or cryopreserved at -140C. In general, triplicate wells were set up for every culture condition.

As encoded in the germline V gene, CDR1 is SGHTA while CDR2 is FQGTGA. V was cut back by 6 bases and J by 6 bases, leaving a gap of 8 bases between them. From cysteine to phenylalanine, the CDR3 is 11 amino acids long. Only the CDR3 part of the read is kept: 33 bases, read in frame from the first base. With regard to this clonotype: What this receptor recognizes is not known. The sample holds no much larger clone one base away, and base qualities are not on file.

The library was produced with PCR. DNA from cultured CD4+ T cells underwent TCR sequencing with the Oncomine TCR Beta short-read assay at the Johns Hopkins FTIC core. Genomic DNA was extracted from the cultured CD4+ T cells with the QIAamp micro DNA kit. Oncomine TCR Beta libraries from cultured CD4+ T cells were pooled with unique dual indexes and sequenced on an Illumina iSeq 100. In the paper's pipeline: Non-productive sequences were removed, and CDR3s not starting with C, not ending with F or W, or shorter than 7 amino acids were discarded. Antigen-specific clonotypes were identified with the MANAFEST web application by comparing peptide-stimulated wells with reference and other culture wells. For a clone to be called positive, the clone needed an FDR below 0.05, an odds ratio above 5, and a productive frequency above 0.1% in at least two of three replicate wells. Clonotypes that were significantly expanded in both SARS-CoV-2 spike wells and at least one common cold coronavirus spike condition were defined as cross-reactive. Using R version 3.6.1, CDR3 homology was evaluated through Levenshtein distances (stringdist) along with unrooted phylogenetic trees (ape). The public reads were quality trimmed at Q25 with fastp and then assembled into clones with MiXCR by TCRdb, keeping productive beta chains. Rows merge per CDR3 protein into single entries with the most common DNA and genes. TCRdb's processing, not the study's, gives the V and J calls here. Counted in this sample were some 4,000 distinct CDR3 sequences; around 24% of them appeared once. 25% to 30% of the sample belongs to the ten largest clones.

The clonotype was recovered from a human donor who had recovered from COVID-19. The sequenced material came from CD4+ T cells from blood, cultured in vitro. The chain is made from TRBV7-3 and TRBJ1-2; the D gene cannot be named for sure. Here is the DNA: TGTGCCAGCAGTTCCGGGGATGGCTACACCTTC. Protein translation: CASSSGDGYTF.